These T cell receptor beta chains were read from a single sample in a study of post-analysis software for immune sequencing data. TCRdb fed the PCR reads into MiXCR, producing one record per CDR3 protein. The repertoire holds around 700,000 distinct CDR3 sequences, with approximately 59% as singletons. Sequenced material: blood. The receptors were gathered from a girl aged 2 to 9 with multiple sclerosis. Both conserved end residues are part of each CDR3. Each record gives: J gene, D gene, clone size, V gene, CDR3 protein, CDR3 DNA. The D gene is left open where the match is weak. Size is omitted from some rows. Given values are once, few, many or a class for expanded clones.

TRBJ2-3	-	-	TRBV12-3/TRBV12-4	CASSTSHSTDTQYF	TGTGCCAGCAGCACTTCCCATAGCACAGATACGCAGTATTTT
TRBJ2-1	TRBD2	-	TRBV29-1	CSVGGTSDEQFF	TGCAGCGTTGGGGGGACTAGCGATGAGCAGTTCTTC
TRBJ2-7	TRBD2	-	TRBV12-3/TRBV12-4	CASSTRTSGTCEQYF	TGTGCCAGCAGTACCCGGACTAGCGGGACCTGCGAGCAGTACTTC
TRBJ1-3	TRBD1	-	TRBV7-3	CASSLTRGLGNTIYF	TGTGCCAGCAGCTTAACCAGGGGGCTAGGAAACACCATATATTTT
TRBJ1-6	TRBD1	few	TRBV7-2	CASSYGGQALSSPLHF	TGTGCCAGCAGCTATGGCGGACAGGCCCTTTCCTCACCCCTCCACTTT
TRBJ2-3	TRBD1	-	TRBV12-3/TRBV12-4	CASSPTGLMADTQYF	TGTGCCAGCAGTCCGACAGGGCTAATGGCAGATACGCAGTATTTT
TRBJ2-1	-	-	TRBV2	CASTWDWSYNEQFF	TGTGCCAGTACGTGGGACTGGTCCTACAATGAGCAGTTCTTC
TRBJ2-3	TRBD2	-	TRBV18	CASSPGLAGALGTDTQYF	TGTGCCAGCTCACCCGGACTAGCGGGGGCCTTAGGCACAGATACGCAGTATTTT
TRBJ1-2	-	-	TRBV2	CASSVRGVGYTF	TGTGCCAGCAGTGTAAGGGGAGTAGGCTACACCTTC
TRBJ1-3	-	-	TRBV5-1	CASSFQGPGNTIYF	TGCGCCAGCAGCTTCCAGGGGCCCGGAAACACCATATATTTT
TRBJ2-1	-	-	TRBV27	CASSSVYGSYNEQFF	TGTGCCAGCAGCTCCGTTTATGGATCGTACAATGAGCAGTTCTTC
TRBJ1-4	TRBD1	-	TRBV7-2	CASSSGTGVGKLFF	TGTGCCAGCAGCTCCGGGACAGGGGTAGGAAAACTGTTTTTT
TRBJ1-1	TRBD1	-	TRBV29-1	CSVGQGAGAFF	TGCAGCGTCGGACAGGGTGCGGGAGCTTTCTTT
TRBJ1-1	-	few	TRBV2	CASRDPRAGDTEAFF	TGTGCCAGCCGGGACCCTCGGGCCGGCGACACTGAAGCTTTCTTT
TRBJ2-5	-	-	TRBV6-1	CASSEDLGPVTQYF	TGTGCCAGCAGTGAAGATCTGGGGCCTGTGACCCAGTACTTC
TRBJ2-5	-	-	TRBV20-1	CSASRGAAYNEQYF	TGCAGTGCTTCCCGGGGGGCCGCGTACAATGAGCAGTACTTC
TRBJ2-1	TRBD2	once	TRBV7-8	CASSLKRLAGSYNEQFF	TGTGCCAGCAGCTTGAAACGGCTAGCGGGATCATACAATGAGCAGTTCTTC